What follows are 3 T cell receptor beta chains derived from one specimen sequenced in a study of CD8 T cells in ankylosing spondylitis. In TCRdb, the 5' RACE reads were re-called with MiXCR into one record per CDR3 protein. The sample includes 150,000 to 200,000 distinct CDR3 sequences, roughly 10% of them seen just once. The material sequenced was blood, either unsorted or a sorted T cell fraction (not recorded which). These receptors all come from a female donor with ankylosing spondylitis or in good health (not recorded which).

The DNA of the CDR3 is TGTGCCAGCAGCCATGGGGACAAAGACCAGCATTTT. This sequence encodes CASSHGDKDQHF. This chain links TRBV5-5 with TRBJ1-5, with a tentative D call TRBD1 (6 bases). Trimming removed 4 bases at V and 12 bases at J, with 14 bases between. The CDR3 is 12 residues long. Per the germline V gene, CDR1 is SGHKS and CDR2 is YYEKEE (reference sequence).

This clonotype was counted a few times. The J gene is TRBJ2-1, the V gene TRBV29-1; D not certain. Per the germline V gene, CDR1 is SQVTM and CDR2 is ANQGSEA. The CDR3 extends over 17 amino acids. V lost 0 bases, J lost 6 bases, and 21 bases lay in between. Written as DNA, the CDR3 is TGCAGCGTTGAAGATCCCGGTTCCGGGCTGAAGAGCAATGAGCAGTTCTTC. Protein sequence: CSVEDPGSGLKSNEQFF.

V and J are TRBV15 and TRBJ2-1, with 7 bases identical to TRBD1. The germline V gene encodes CDR1 LNHNV and CDR2 YYDKDF (reference sequence). This CDR3 region has 13 residues. V gave up 9 bases and J gave up 2 bases; unmatched junction bases: 4. The CDR3 loop is CATTGQTYNEQFF. The DNA for the CDR3 is TGTGCCACAACGGGACAGACCTACAATGAGCAGTTCTTC.